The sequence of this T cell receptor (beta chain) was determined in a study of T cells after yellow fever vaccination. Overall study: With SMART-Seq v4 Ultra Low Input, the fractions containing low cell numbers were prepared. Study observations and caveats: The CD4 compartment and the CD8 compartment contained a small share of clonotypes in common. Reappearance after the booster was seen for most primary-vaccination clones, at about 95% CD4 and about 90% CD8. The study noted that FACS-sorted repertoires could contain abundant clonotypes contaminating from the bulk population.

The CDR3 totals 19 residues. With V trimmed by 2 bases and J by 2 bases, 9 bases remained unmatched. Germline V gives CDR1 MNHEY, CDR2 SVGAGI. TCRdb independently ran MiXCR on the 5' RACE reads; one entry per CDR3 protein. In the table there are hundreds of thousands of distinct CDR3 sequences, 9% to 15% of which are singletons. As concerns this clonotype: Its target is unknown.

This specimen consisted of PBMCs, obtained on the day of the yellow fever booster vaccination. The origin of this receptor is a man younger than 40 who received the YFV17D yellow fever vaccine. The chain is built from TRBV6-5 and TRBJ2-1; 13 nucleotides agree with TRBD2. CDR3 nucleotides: TGTGCCAGCAGTTACCGACCTTCGACTAGCGGGAGGACCTACAATGAGCAGTTCTTC. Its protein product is CASSYRPSTSGRTYNEQFF.